This is a list of T cell receptor beta chains from one sample in a study of blood T cell repertoires in COVID-19. Clones were sequenced by immunoSEQ multiplex PCR, and TCRdb holds only the in-frame ones, with some missing. The data show about 400,000 clones, approximately 87% seen once. The specimen sequenced was PBMCs or T cells enriched from blood (not recorded which). Receptors were obtained from a woman aged 25 to 39 with acute COVID-19. Both conserved end residues are part of each CDR3. The D gene is left open where the match is weak. Clone size is shown for a subset of rows, as once, few, many or a class of expanded clone.

len	d_gene	v_gene	abundance	j_gene	CDR3aa	CDR3nt
13	-	TRBV29-1	-	TRBJ1-3	CSVGGPSGNTIYF	TGCAGCGTTGGAGGGCCCTCTGGAAACACCATATATTTT
13	-	TRBV2	-	TRBJ1-1	CASRGTANTEAFF	TGTGCCAGCAGGGGCACAGCGAACACTGAAGCTTTCTTT
17	-	TRBV5-1	-	TRBJ2-5	CASSSALTGLAGETQYF	TGCGCCAGCAGCTCGGCCCTAACTGGGCTAGCTGGAGAGACCCAGTACTTC
15	-	TRBV3-1/TRBV3-2	-	TRBJ2-7	CASSQEGASSYEQYF	TGTGCCAGCAGCCAAGAAGGGGCTAGCTCCTACGAGCAGTACTTC
13	-	TRBV29-1	-	TRBJ1-6	CSVKRGPGSPLHF	TGCAGCGTTAAACGGGGTCCGGGTTCACCCCTCCACTTT
13	-	TRBV25-1	-	TRBJ2-7	CASSAQGIHEQYF	TGTGCCAGCAGTGCTCAGGGAATCCACGAGCAGTACTTC
14	-	TRBV19	-	TRBJ2-7	CASSIIERPHEQYF	TGTGCCAGTAGTATCATCGAGCGTCCGCACGAGCAGTACTTC
15	TRBD1	TRBV10-1	-	TRBJ2-7	CASSEEIGDSYEQYF	TGCGCCAGCAGTGAGGAGATAGGGGACAGCTACGAGCAGTACTTC
15	-	TRBV4-1	-	TRBJ1-1	CASSQDIGGNTEAFF	TGCGCCAGCAGCCAAGATATAGGCGGTAACACTGAAGCTTTCTTT
14	TRBD1	TRBV6-6	few	TRBJ2-7	CASRGDRVGDEQYF	TGTGCCAGCAGGGGAGACAGGGTAGGAGACGAGCAGTACTTC
15	-	TRBV2	-	TRBJ1-1	CASSVGGGLNTEAFF	TGTGCCAGCAGTGTTGGGGGAGGGCTGAACACTGAAGCTTTCTTT
15	TRBD1	TRBV7-9	-	TRBJ2-3	CASSLRGRDTDTQYF	TGTGCCAGCAGCCTCAGGGGGCGCGACACAGATACGCAGTATTTT
14	TRBD1	TRBV7-2	-	TRBJ2-7	CASRRPGQGSEQYF	TGTGCCAGCAGACGCCCGGGACAGGGATCCGAGCAGTACTTC
14	TRBD1	TRBV9	-	TRBJ2-1	CASSGEGAFNEQFF	TGTGCCAGCAGCGGTGAGGGGGCCTTCAATGAGCAGTTCTTC
13	-	TRBV25-1	few	TRBJ1-4	CASREGAIEKLFF	TGTGCCAGCAGAGAAGGGGCTATCGAAAAACTGTTTTTT
16	TRBD2	TRBV7-2	-	TRBJ2-5	CASSFGARGGAGTQYF	TGTGCCAGCAGCTTTGGGGCTCGCGGGGGGGCGGGGACCCAGTACTTC
15	-	TRBV5-1	-	TRBJ2-7	CASNGGSGAAYEQYF	TGCGCCAGCAATGGGGGGAGTGGGGCAGCCTACGAGCAGTACTTC
17	-	TRBV2	-	TRBJ1-4	CASSEALGAAKNEKLFF	TGTGCCAGCAGTGAAGCGCTAGGGGCCGCGAAAAATGAAAAACTGTTTTTT
13	-	TRBV6-2/TRBV6-3	-	TRBJ1-6	CASSRTGNSPLHF	TGTGCCAGCAGTCGAACAGGGAATTCACCCCTCCACTTT
14	TRBD1	TRBV18	-	TRBJ1-5	CASSRGQKDQPQHF	TGTGCCAGCTCCCGGGGACAGAAGGATCAGCCCCAGCATTTT
14	-	TRBV10-1	once	TRBJ1-1	CASSEVRLNTEAFF	TGCGCCAGCAGTGAGGTCAGGCTGAACACTGAAGCTTTCTTT
13	-	TRBV29-1	-	TRBJ1-1	CSAAPQSNTEAFF	TGCAGCGCCGCCCCTCAGTCGAACACTGAAGCTTTCTTT
13	TRBD2	TRBV4-1	-	TRBJ2-7	CASSLSGGAQQYF	TGCGCCAGCAGCCTAAGCGGGGGGGCCCAGCAGTACTTC
16	TRBD2	TRBV28	-	TRBJ2-3	CASSSTSGGQGDTQYF	TGTGCCAGCAGCTCGACTAGCGGGGGCCAAGGAGATACGCAGTATTTT
16	-	TRBV27	-	TRBJ1-1	CASKKINRQVNTEAFF	TGTGCCAGCAAGAAAATAAATAGACAAGTCAACACTGAAGCTTTCTTT
11	TRBD2	TRBV2	few	TRBJ2-7	CASGGGYEQYF	TGTGCCAGCGGGGGGGGATACGAGCAGTACTTC
13	-	TRBV11-3	-	TRBJ1-1	CASSLESYSEAFF	TGTGCCAGCAGCTTAGAGTCCTATTCGGAAGCTTTCTTT
16	TRBD1	TRBV25-1	-	TRBJ1-2	CASSEIGTGANYGYTF	TGTGCCAGCAGTGAGATTGGGACAGGGGCTAACTATGGCTACACCTTC
14	TRBD1	TRBV6-5	-	TRBJ1-2	CASSPRQGHYGYTF	TGTGCCAGCAGCCCGAGACAGGGGCACTATGGCTACACCTTC
15	-	TRBV6-1	-	TRBJ2-7	CASSEWGDGGYEQYF	TGTGCCAGCAGTGAATGGGGGGACGGAGGCTACGAGCAGTACTTC
11	-	TRBV9	-	TRBJ1-2	CASTRFSDYTF	TGTGCCAGCACTAGGTTTAGCGACTACACCTTC
16	-	TRBV19	-	TRBJ2-3	CASSIVAGASADTQYF	TGTGCCAGTAGTATAGTGGCAGGGGCGTCAGCAGATACGCAGTATTTT
13	-	TRBV9	once	TRBJ2-7	CASSVAPGNEQYF	TGTGCCAGCAGCGTAGCTCCGGGTAACGAGCAGTACTTC
16	TRBD1	TRBV5-4	-	TRBJ2-1	CASSLGGGQAYNEQFF	TGTGCCAGCAGCTTGGGGGGCGGACAGGCCTACAATGAGCAGTTCTTC
11	-	TRBV4-3	-	TRBJ2-1	CASSQDGEQFF	TGCGCCAGCAGCCAAGACGGTGAGCAGTTCTTC
15	-	TRBV5-6	-	TRBJ1-6	CASSFSAGTNSPLHF	TGTGCCAGCAGCTTCTCGGCAGGGACAAACTCACCCCTCCACTTT